The 13 T cell receptor beta chains below come from one sample, sequenced in a study of patients and donors after allogeneic stem cell transplantation. TCRdb independently ran MiXCR on the RT-PCR reads; one entry per CDR3 protein. Of about 110,000 distinct CDR3 sequences listed, roughly 35% are singletons. Sequencing was performed on blood, either unsorted or a sorted T cell fraction (not recorded which). The origin of the receptors is a human donor who was either an allogeneic HSCT recipient or a stem cell or donor lymphocyte infusion donor (not recorded which). It is not recorded whose cells these are; they may come from a transplant donor.

This clonotype showed up just a few times. This rearrangement joins TRBV6-5 to TRBJ2-1; 11 nucleotides align to TRBD2. The CDR3 has 15 residues. Trimming removed 6 bases from V and 2 bases from J; junction bases left unmatched: 3. Germline V gene lookup returns CDR1 MNHEY and CDR2 SVGAGI. The CDR3 sequence is CASSLSGRAYNEQFF. DNA of the CDR3: TGTGCCAGCAGCCTTAGCGGGAGGGCCTACAATGAGCAGTTCTTC.

The gene calls are TRBV27 and TRBJ2-2; possibly TRBD2 for D (6 bases). Trimming took 2 bases from V and 4 from J, leaving 11 bases between them. Germline V gives CDR1 MNHEY, CDR2 SMNVEV (reference sequence). This CDR3 spans 15 amino acids. This chain's CDR3 is CASSLVGTFTGELFF. CDR3 DNA: TGTGCCAGCAGTTTAGTTGGGACTTTCACCGGGGAGCTGTTTTTT.

The V call is TRBV18, the J call TRBJ2-3; unclear D gene. Germline V CDR1 and CDR2: KGHSH, LQKENI. Deletions cut 4 bases from V and 0 bases from J, with 8 bases between. The CDR3 is made up of 14 amino acids. The CDR3 sequence: CASSRDTSTDTQYF. CDR3 nucleotide sequence: TGTGCCAGCTCACGCGACACTAGCACAGATACGCAGTATTTT.

The rearrangement links TRBV4-3 to TRBJ2-5; no reliable D call. V was shortened by 0 bases and J by 3 bases, with 8 bases between the two germline ends. This CDR3 contains 14 residues. The germline gives CDR1 LGHNA, CDR2 YSLEER. The CDR3 coding sequence is TGCGCCAGCAGCCAAGAACGGCAGAAAGAGACCCAGTACTTC. Its translation is CASSQERQKETQYF.

Only a few counts were recorded for this clonotype. This rearrangement joins TRBV6-6 to TRBJ1-5, with 8 bases lining up with TRBD1. The length of the CDR3 is 15 residues. Trimming at V came to 7 bases and at J to 6 bases, leaving 11 bases not matched to a gene. CDR1 is MNHNY, CDR2 SVGAGI, per germline (reference sequence). The CDR3 coding sequence is TGTGCCAGCATCTCGGACAGGGTAGGATTTCAGCCCCAGCATTTT. Encoded protein: CASISDRVGFQPQHF.

The genes are TRBV5-8 and TRBJ1-5; D gene uncertain. Germline loops: CDR1 SGHTS, CDR2 YDEGEE. The CDR3 is made up of 14 amino acids. Trimming stripped 3 bases from V and 8 bases from J, with 15 bases between. CDR3 loop: CASSSGRQMKPQHF. CDR3 nucleotide sequence: TGTGCCAGCAGCTCTGGACGGCAAATGAAGCCCCAGCATTTT.

The CDR3: CASSSGPTRREQYF. The CDR3, as DNA: TGTGCCAGCAGTTCCGGGCCTACAAGACGCGAGCAGTACTTC. The chain employs TRBV6-6 and TRBJ2-7; D is unclear. From germline, CDR1 is MNHNY and CDR2 SVGAGI (reference sequence). The V gene lost 4 bases and the J gene lost 6 bases, with 16 bases spanning the gap. This CDR3 spans 14 amino acids.

The rearrangement links TRBV20-1 to TRBJ2-7; 11 nucleotides agree with TRBD2. The CDR3 runs to 15 residues. The germline V gene encodes CDR1 DFQATT and CDR2 SNEGSKA (reference sequence). The V and J ends lost 3 bases and 2 bases, in that order; junction bases with no gene match: 6. For the CDR3, the DNA is TGCAGTGCTAGGCGGACTAGCGGGTTCACCTACGAGCAGTACTTC. Its translation is CSARRTSGFTYEQYF.

The chain employs TRBV24-1 and TRBJ2-1, with 7 bases lining up with TRBD1. Germline values: CDR1 KGHDR, CDR2 SFDVKD. There are 15 residues in the CDR3. V lost 6 bases to trimming and J lost 1 base; unmatched junction nucleotides: 5. DNA of the CDR3: TGTGCCACCAGTCCTGGGACAGCTTCCTACAATGAGCAGTTCTTC. Its translation is CATSPGTASYNEQFF.

This clonotype was detected a few times. The genes are TRBV6-5 and TRBJ1-1; D might be TRBD1 (6 bases). Looked up from germline, CDR1 is MNHEY and CDR2 is SVGAGI. CDR3 length: 16 residues. With 6 bases removed from V and 1 base from J, the gap between germline ends came to 18 bases. The CDR3 DNA follows: TGTGCCAGCAGGTCAAAGACAGGTGTAAAGAACACTGAAGCTTTCTTT. As protein: CASRSKTGVKNTEAFF.

The J gene is TRBJ2-1, the V gene TRBV12-5; no clear D gene. V lost 2 bases and J 5 bases, leaving 4 bases between the germline ends. The CDR3 is 12 amino acids. From germline, CDR1 is LGHNT and CDR2 FRNRAP. This CDR3 reads CASGLTDNEQFF. The CDR3 nucleotides read TGTGCTAGTGGTTTGACAGACAATGAGCAGTTCTTC.

The rearrangement links TRBV2 to TRBJ2-1, with no clear D. Between the trimmed V and J ends, which lost 2 bases and 5 bases, there was a span of 10 bases. The germline V gene has CDR1 SNHLY and CDR2 FYNNEI. CDR3 length: 14 amino acids. In DNA, the CDR3 is TGTGCCAGCAGTGAATCTGGCCTTCACAATGAGCAGTTCTTC. This codes for CASSESGLHNEQFF.

Only one count was recorded for this clonotype. This chain connects TRBV6-5 to TRBJ2-5, with 9 bases fitting TRBD1. This CDR3 has 15 amino acids. The V gene's germline CDR1 is MNHEY and CDR2 SVGAGI. The junction had 1 base not matched to a gene; V was cut back by 0 bases and J by 2 bases. DNA of the CDR3: TGTGCCAGCAGTTACTCCGGGACAGGGCAAGAGACCCAGTACTTC. Translation gives CASSYSGTGQETQYF.